This T cell receptor (beta chain) was sequenced for a study of cytomegalovirus exposure and HLA in healthy donors. Donors were drawn from the 120-subject validation cohort, separate from the approximately 640-subject first cohort. Study-level points and caveats: The study labeled 164 TCR beta chains cytomegalovirus-associated. Subsequent analysis found a tendency for first-cohort TCR clusters to co-occur within the approximately 130 validation repertoires. The dataset shows that most TCR sequences were rare, while some public TCRs occurred in many donors.

Sequencing used immunoSEQ multiplex PCR; TCRdb keeps in-frame clones, though not all of them. The profile shows a few hundred thousand clones, 88% of them singletons. This CDR3 spans 14 amino acids. Per germline, CDR1 MNHEY and CDR2 SVGAGI. V was pared by 2 bases and J by 2 bases, with 10 bases between. Worth noting for this clone: The antigen is unknown.

The chain uses TRBV6-5 and TRBJ2-7, with a weak D call TRBD1 (6 bases). This sequence was found in a man aged 25 to 40 in good health and CMV-seronegative. The sample consisted of PBMCs. The CDR3 sequence: CASSYGGATYEQYF. DNA for the CDR3: TGTGCCAGCAGTTACGGGGGCGCAACCTACGAGCAGTACTTC.